Below are 26 T cell receptor beta chains sequenced from a single sample in a study of T-cell reconstitution after alpha-beta-depleted transplantation in children (dated by TCRdb to 2016 to 2017). The library was prepared using PCR. Sequencing was performed on an Illumina HiSeq 2500. Molecular barcoding was employed in the preparation of TCR libraries, with unique molecular identifiers being used to normalize TCRbeta repertoire quantification. The public reads were quality trimmed at Q25 with fastp and then assembled into clones with MiXCR by TCRdb, keeping productive beta chains. Rows are combined by CDR3 protein, so each entry shows the most common genes and DNA. The table for this sample lists 60,000 to 80,000 distinct CDR3 sequences; approximately 7.4% of them were counted only once. The ten largest clones represent around 2.6% of the sample. Here the sequenced sample was PBMCs from the stem cell graft donor, taken from the stem cell graft. The receptors shown here come from a human donor who donated a stem cell graft to a child with acute lymphoblastic leukemia.

A note on this clonotype: This sequence may be a read error, since a much larger clone differs from it by one base. V usage is TRBV6-1 and J usage is TRBJ1-2; 7 bases match TRBD1. V was clipped by 4 bases and J by 0 bases; unmatched bases: 5. CDR1 and CDR2 from the germline V gene are MNHNS and SASEGT. This CDR3 has 15 residues. CDR3 in amino acids: CASSVFQGANYGYTF. CDR3 DNA sequence: TGTGCCAGCAGTGTCTTTCAGGGGGCTAACTATGGCTACACCTTC.

The table lists this clonotype with many counts. The V call is TRBV7-2, the J call TRBJ1-5, with D hard to call. Trimming took off 0 bases at V and 0 bases at J, with 6 bases between the two ends. CDR3 length: 15 residues. Germline V gene sequence: CDR1 SGHTA, CDR2 FQGNSA. As DNA, the CDR3 is TGTGCCAGCAGCTTAGCGTTTGGTAGCAATCAGCCCCAGCATTTT. As protein: CASSLAFGSNQPQHF.

This clonotype was detected many times. The V call is TRBV28, the J call TRBJ2-1; 9 bases match TRBD1. CDR1 and CDR2 (germline): MDHEN, SYDVKM. J gave up 4 bases and V 6 bases, and 10 bases lay outside the gene matches. The CDR3 sequence is 16 residues long. The CDR3 sequence is CASSPGDRERYNEQFF. In DNA form, the CDR3 reads TGTGCCAGCAGCCCCGGGGACAGGGAGAGATACAATGAGCAGTTCTTC.

This chain joins TRBV5-4 and TRBJ1-1; D possibly corresponds to TRBD1 (6 bases). Germline V gene sequence: CDR1 SGHNT, CDR2 YYREEE (reference sequence). The CDR3 loop spans 14 amino acids. V was trimmed by 4 bases and J by 5 bases, leaving 15 bases between them. CDR3 nucleotide sequence: TGTGCCAGCAGCCCCATACAGGGTGGGACTGAAGCTTTCTTT. Translating it yields CASSPIQGGTEAFF.

The gene calls are TRBV2 and TRBJ2-3; 11 bases match TRBD2. The ends lost 6 bases at V and 2 bases at J; junction bases unmatched: 4. The CDR3 spans 15 residues. CDR1 and CDR2 (germline): SNHLY, FYNNEI. The CDR3 region is CASREGLAVTDTQYF. The CDR3 DNA sequence: TGTGCCAGCAGGGAGGGACTAGCGGTCACAGATACGCAGTATTTT.

With respect to this clonotype: Sequence at one end of the junction differs from germline and may be a read error. V and J are TRBV7-7 and TRBJ2-7; 12 nucleotides agree with TRBD1. This CDR3 is built from 15 residues. Germline CDR1 is SSHAT and CDR2 is FNYEAQ (reference sequence). The CDR3: CASSPGTGGGYEQYF. The DNA for the CDR3 is TGTGCTAGCAGCCCGGGGACAGGGGGCGGCTACGAGCAGTACTTC.

This clonotype showed up many times. The chain combines TRBV9 with TRBJ1-2; 7 positions match TRBD1. The CDR3 runs to 14 residues. The germline CDR1 and CDR2 sequences are SGDLS and YYNGEE. V gave up 0 bases and J gave up 3 bases; unmatched junction bases: 2. CDR3 in amino acids: CASSVGGGDYGYTF. The CDR3 DNA sequence: TGTGCCAGCAGCGTAGGAGGGGGCGACTATGGCTACACCTTC. Drawing the rest from reference TRBV9 and TRBJ1-2, the complete variable domain is DSGVTQTPKHLITATGQRVTLRCSPRSGDLSVYWYQQSLDQGLQFLIQYYNGEERAKGNILERFSAQQFPDLHSELNLSSLELGDSALYFCASSVGGGDYGYTFGSGTRLTVV.

This clonotype appeared many times. The rearrangement uses TRBV7-3 and TRBJ2-6, with D perhaps TRBD1 (6 bases). Trimming took 5 bases from V and 4 from J, leaving 12 bases between them. There are 15 residues in the CDR3. The germline gives CDR1 SGHTA, CDR2 FQGTGA. The chain's CDR3 is CASSPTGTGANVLTF. CDR3 coding DNA: TGTGCCAGCAGCCCAACAGGGACAGGGGCCAACGTCCTGACTTTC.

This clonotype has at least ten counts. The V and J genes are TRBV6-5 and TRBJ1-5; no firm D call. CDR1 and CDR2 (germline): MNHEY, SVGAGI. V lost 0 bases, J lost 1 base, and 4 bases lay in between. The CDR3 is 14 residues long. The CDR3 nucleotides are TGTGCCAGCAGTTACTCGAGCAGCAATCAGCCCCAGCATTTT. Encoded protein: CASSYSSSNQPQHF.

The sample holds many counts of this clonotype. Compared with germline, one end of the junction differs, possibly owing to a read error. The chain couples TRBV29-1 to TRBJ2-7; 9 bases agree with TRBD1. CDR1 is SQVTM and CDR2 is ANQGSEA in the germline V gene. The CDR3 is 14 residues long. This CDR3 reads CSVEAGTGNYEQYF. CDR3 in DNA: TGCAGCGTCGAAGCCGGGACAGGGAACTACGAGCAGTACTTC.

The sample holds many counts of this clonotype. The gene calls are TRBV14 and TRBJ2-3, with 11 bases that match TRBD2. The V and J ends lost 0 bases and 1 base, in that order; junction bases with no gene match: 12. The CDR3 is 20 residues long. From germline, CDR1 is SGHDN and CDR2 FVKESK. CDR3 loop: CASSQEERPLAGGRTDTQYF. CDR3 nucleotides: TGTGCCAGCAGCCAAGAGGAGAGACCCCTAGCGGGAGGACGCACAGATACGCAGTATTTT.

This clonotype was observed many times. The V gene is TRBV12-3 or TRBV12-4, the J gene TRBJ1-2; D not certain. CDR3 length: 14 amino acids. Trimming removed 3 bases from V and 4 bases from J, with 12 bases in between. In DNA form, the CDR3 reads TGTGCCAGCAGTTTCCGGGAACAAAGCTATGGCTACACCTTC. It encodes CASSFREQSYGYTF.

This clonotype appeared many times. The chain recombines TRBV29-1 with TRBJ2-7; unclear D gene. V dropped 6 bases and J dropped 4 bases, with 10 bases sitting between them. CDR1 and CDR2 (germline): SQVTM, ANQGSEA. This CDR3 is built from 11 residues. Here the CDR3 DNA reads TGCAGCGTGGTCCTCGGGTACGAGCAGTACTTC. Translation gives CSVVLGYEQYF.

There are many counts of this clonotype. This sequence joins TRBV29-1 and TRBJ1-4; weak D call: TRBD1 (6 bases). Trimming removed 4 bases from V and 6 bases from J, with 12 bases in between. Germline-derived CDR1 and CDR2 are SQVTM and ANQGSEA. The CDR3 extends over 13 amino acids. CDR3 nucleotide sequence: TGCAGCGTTGCGGCGGGGGCGGATGAAAAACTGTTTTTT. Translation gives CSVAAGADEKLFF.

This clonotype was detected ten times or more. The chain recombines TRBV12-3 or TRBV12-4 with TRBJ2-1, with a possible D match to TRBD2 (7 bases). V dropped 3 bases and J dropped 6 bases, with 12 bases sitting between them. This CDR3 region has 14 residues. The CDR3, as DNA: TGTGCCAGCAGTTTGAGGGGGGGATTCAATGAGCAGTTCTTC. Its translation is CASSLRGGFNEQFF.

This clonotype was picked up a small number of times. This chain links TRBV13 with TRBJ2-3; 7 bases fit TRBD1. Germline V lookup: CDR1 PRHDT, CDR2 FYEKMQ (reference sequence). V dropped 5 bases and J dropped 0; count of bases not matched to a gene: 8. The CDR3 runs to 16 residues. This CDR3 reads CASSGRGSSSTDTQYF. CDR3 bases: TGTGCCAGCAGCGGCAGGGGGTCCTCTAGCACAGATACGCAGTATTTT.

As for this clonotype: A much larger clone differs by one base, so this may be a read error. This chain joins TRBV11-2 and TRBJ2-3, with D uncertain. In germline, CDR1 is SGHAT, CDR2 FQNNGV. The CDR3 has 13 amino acids. The CDR3 sequence: CASIFPTTDTHYF. CDR3 nucleotide sequence: TGTGCCAGCATCTTTCCCACCACAGATACGCATTATTTT.

This clonotype was observed at least ten times. CDR3 sequence (DNA): TGTGCCAGCAGCTTGGGGACAGGGGGGGAGCAGTTCTTC. Translating gives CASSLGTGGEQFF. The chain employs TRBV11-2 and TRBJ2-1, with 11 bases identical to TRBD1. The CDR3 sequence is 13 residues long. The ends lost 3 bases at V and 10 bases at J; junction bases unmatched: 2. The germline gives CDR1 SGHAT, CDR2 FQNNGV.

This clonotype was recorded at least ten times. The J gene is TRBJ2-3, the V gene TRBV11-2; D perhaps matches TRBD2 (7 bases). The CDR3 extends over 12 amino acids. The germline V gene has CDR1 SGHAT and CDR2 FQNNGV. V lost 5 bases, J lost 14 bases, and 17 bases lay in between. This CDR3 reads CASSGGGARPYF. DNA of the CDR3: TGTGCCAGCAGCGGGGGGGGGGCCAGACCGTATTTT.

This clonotype was observed a handful of times. The rearrangement uses TRBV5-1 and TRBJ2-1, with D perhaps TRBD1 (5 bases). The germline CDR1 and CDR2 sequences are SGHRS and YFSETQ. CDR3 size: 15 residues. Trimming took 3 bases from V and 8 from J, leaving 18 bases between them. The chain's CDR3 is CASSSGSFPVYEQFF. CDR3 DNA sequence: TGCGCCAGCAGCTCAGGGTCGTTTCCCGTCTATGAGCAGTTCTTC. Drawing the rest from reference TRBV5-1 and TRBJ2-1, the complete variable domain is KAGVTQTPRYLIKTRGQQVTLSCSPISGHRSVSWYQQTPGQGLQFLFEYFSETQRNKGNFPGRFSGRQFSNSRSEMNVSTLELGDSALYLCASSSGSFPVYEQFFGPGTRLTVL.

This clonotype was detected a few times. The V and J genes are TRBV3-1 and TRBJ2-7; D ambiguous. This CDR3 spans 12 amino acids. CDR1 and CDR2 from the germline V gene are LGHDT and YNNKEL (reference sequence). The germline V and J ends were trimmed by 1 base and 3 bases, with 4 bases remaining between them. The CDR3 DNA sequence: TGTGCCAGCAGCCAAGTTGTCTACGAGCAGTACTTC. This gives the protein CASSQVVYEQYF.

This clonotype came up many times. The chain has TRBV20-1 and TRBJ2-5; D not resolved. The CDR3 extends over 10 amino acids. CDR1 is DFQATT and CDR2 is SNEGSKA in the germline V gene (reference sequence). Between the trimmed V and J ends, which lost 6 bases and 5 bases, there was a span of 7 bases. CDR3 loop: CSAPRETQYF. CDR3 bases: TGCAGTGCCCCCAGGGAGACCCAGTACTTC.

The chain is built from TRBV2 and TRBJ1-6, with D possibly matching TRBD1 (6 bases). The CDR3 sequence is 16 residues long. The germline gives CDR1 SNHLY, CDR2 FYNNEI. V was pared by 6 bases and J by 4 bases, with 16 bases between. The CDR3 loop is CASRSSGQPYNSPLHF. The DNA for the CDR3 is TGTGCCAGCAGATCTTCTGGACAGCCATATAATTCACCCCTCCACTTT.

This clonotype was observed at least ten times. This chain connects TRBV25-1 to TRBJ1-1, with D tentatively TRBD1 (6 bases). The CDR3 consists of 18 residues. The V end lost 8 bases, the J end lost 2 bases, and 27 bases lay between the germline ends. In germline, CDR1 is MGHDK, CDR2 SYGVNS. The CDR3 here is CASHVVGGRRRVNTEAFF. For the CDR3, the DNA is TGTGCCAGCCATGTGGTAGGGGGACGAAGGAGGGTTAACACTGAAGCTTTCTTT.

This clonotype was counted many times. The rearrangement joins TRBV29-1 to TRBJ1-3, with D maybe TRBD1 (5 bases). The CDR3 sequence is 12 residues long. V was clipped by 7 bases and J by 0 bases, with 7 bases between them. Per the germline V gene, CDR1 is SQVTM and CDR2 is ANQGSEA. CDR3 loop: CSAQGSGNTIYF. The CDR3 nucleotides read TGCAGCGCCCAGGGCTCTGGAAACACCATATATTTT. Full variable domain (remainder filled in from reference TRBV29-1 and TRBJ1-3): SAVISQKPSRDICQRGTSLTIQCQVDSQVTMMFWYRQQPGQSLTLIATANQGSEATYESGFVIDKFPISRPNLTFSTLTVSNMSPEDSSIYLCSAQGSGNTIYFGEGSWLTVV.

This clonotype showed up many times. V and J are TRBV20-1 and TRBJ2-1; D possibly corresponds to TRBD1 (7 bases). The V and J ends lost 1 base and 0 bases respectively, with 19 bases between them. CDR1 is DFQATT, CDR2 SNEGSKA, per germline (reference sequence). The CDR3 length is 18 residues. For the CDR3, the DNA is TGCAGTGCTAGAGTTACAGGGGACTCACTTCGCTCCTACAATGAGCAGTTCTTC. Encoded protein: CSARVTGDSLRSYNEQFF.